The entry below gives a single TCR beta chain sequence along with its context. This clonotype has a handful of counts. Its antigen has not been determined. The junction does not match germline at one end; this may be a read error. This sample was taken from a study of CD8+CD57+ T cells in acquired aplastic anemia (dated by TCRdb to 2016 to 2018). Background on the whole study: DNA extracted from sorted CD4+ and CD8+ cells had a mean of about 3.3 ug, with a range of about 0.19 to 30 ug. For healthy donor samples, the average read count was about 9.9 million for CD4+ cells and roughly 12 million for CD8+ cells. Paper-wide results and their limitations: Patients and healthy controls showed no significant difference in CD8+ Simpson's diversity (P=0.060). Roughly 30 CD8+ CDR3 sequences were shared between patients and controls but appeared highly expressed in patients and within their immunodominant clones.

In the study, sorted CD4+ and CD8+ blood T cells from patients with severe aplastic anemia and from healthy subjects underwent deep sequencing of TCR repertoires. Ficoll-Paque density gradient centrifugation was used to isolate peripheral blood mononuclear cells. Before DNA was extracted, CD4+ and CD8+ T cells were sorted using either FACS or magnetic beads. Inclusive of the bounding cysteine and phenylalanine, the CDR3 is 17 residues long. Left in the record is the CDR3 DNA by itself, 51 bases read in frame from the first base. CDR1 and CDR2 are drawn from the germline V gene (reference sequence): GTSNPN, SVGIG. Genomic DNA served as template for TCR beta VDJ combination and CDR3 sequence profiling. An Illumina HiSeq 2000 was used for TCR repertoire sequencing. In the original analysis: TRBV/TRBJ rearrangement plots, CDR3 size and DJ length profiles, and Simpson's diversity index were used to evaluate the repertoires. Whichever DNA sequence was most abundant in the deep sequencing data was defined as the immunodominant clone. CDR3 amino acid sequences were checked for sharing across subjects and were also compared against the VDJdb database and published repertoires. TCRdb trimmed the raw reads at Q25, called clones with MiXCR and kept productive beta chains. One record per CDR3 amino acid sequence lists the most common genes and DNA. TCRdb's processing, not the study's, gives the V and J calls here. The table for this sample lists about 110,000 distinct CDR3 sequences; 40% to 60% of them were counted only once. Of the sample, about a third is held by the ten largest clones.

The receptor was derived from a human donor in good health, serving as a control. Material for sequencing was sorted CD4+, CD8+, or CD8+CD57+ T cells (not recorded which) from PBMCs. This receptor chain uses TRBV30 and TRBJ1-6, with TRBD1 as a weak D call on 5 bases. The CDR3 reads CAWRPDSQSSYSSPLHF. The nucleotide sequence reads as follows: TGTGCCTGGAGGCCAGACAGCCAGAGCTCCTATAGTTCACCCCTCCACTTT.